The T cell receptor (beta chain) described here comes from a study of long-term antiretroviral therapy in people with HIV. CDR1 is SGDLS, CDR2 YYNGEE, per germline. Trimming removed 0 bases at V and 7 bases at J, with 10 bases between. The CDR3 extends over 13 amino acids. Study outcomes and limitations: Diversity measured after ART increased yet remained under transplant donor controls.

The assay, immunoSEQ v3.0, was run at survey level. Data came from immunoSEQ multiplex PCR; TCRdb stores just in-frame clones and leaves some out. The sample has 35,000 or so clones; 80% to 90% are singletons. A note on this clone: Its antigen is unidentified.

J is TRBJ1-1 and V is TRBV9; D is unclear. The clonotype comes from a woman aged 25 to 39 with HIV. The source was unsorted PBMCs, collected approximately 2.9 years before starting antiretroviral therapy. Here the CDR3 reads CASSVGVGFEAFF. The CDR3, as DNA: TGTGCCAGCAGCGTAGGGGTCGGATTTGAAGCTTTCTTT.